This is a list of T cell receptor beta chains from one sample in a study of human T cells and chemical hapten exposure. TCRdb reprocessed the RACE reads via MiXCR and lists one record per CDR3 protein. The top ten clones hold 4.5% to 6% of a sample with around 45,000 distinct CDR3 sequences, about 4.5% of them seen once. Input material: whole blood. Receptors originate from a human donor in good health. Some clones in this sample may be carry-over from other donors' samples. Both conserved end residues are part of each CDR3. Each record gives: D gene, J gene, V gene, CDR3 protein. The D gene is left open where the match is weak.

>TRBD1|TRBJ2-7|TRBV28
CASSPQGAPTYEQYF
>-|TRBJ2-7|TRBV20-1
CSVQDQYF
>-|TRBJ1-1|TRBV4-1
CASSIYPSNTEAFF
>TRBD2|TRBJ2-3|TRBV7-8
CASSLAPGGLAGVGLSTDTQYF
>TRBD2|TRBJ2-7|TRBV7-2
CASSQSTSGYEQYF
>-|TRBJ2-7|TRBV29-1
CSVVPGTRSYEQYF
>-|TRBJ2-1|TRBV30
CAWSLVGRHNEQFF
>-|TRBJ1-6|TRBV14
CASSPTARHSPLHF
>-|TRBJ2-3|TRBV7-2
CASSSGNVPGDTQYF
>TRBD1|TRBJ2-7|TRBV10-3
CAIRRQGSYEQYF
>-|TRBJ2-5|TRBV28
CASSSPRGIGETQYF
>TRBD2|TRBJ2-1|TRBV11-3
CASSNRLAGENEQFF
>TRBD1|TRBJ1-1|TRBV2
CASRGTGGRTEAFF
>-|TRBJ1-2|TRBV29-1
CSVGTKGTWGSANYGYTF
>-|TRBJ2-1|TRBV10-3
CAISEWKGPYNEQFF
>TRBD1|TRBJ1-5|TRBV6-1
CASSEGTANQPQHF
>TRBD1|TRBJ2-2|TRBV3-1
CASKPGGERTGELFF
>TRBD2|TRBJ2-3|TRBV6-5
CASSYLIAGSTDTQYF
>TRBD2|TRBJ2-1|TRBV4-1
CASSQGEGAPYNEQFF
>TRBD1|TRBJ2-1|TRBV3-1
CASSYRGHPYNEQFF
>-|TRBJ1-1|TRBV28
CASSLNQLYEAFF
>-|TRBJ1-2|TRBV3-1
CASSPFGTTKVGVHGYTF
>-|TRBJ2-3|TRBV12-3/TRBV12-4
CASSLAGIHTDTQYF
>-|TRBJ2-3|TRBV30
CAWSDDTDTQYF
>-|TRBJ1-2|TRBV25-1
CASSEDGGGHYGYTF
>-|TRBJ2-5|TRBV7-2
CASSSLAFQETQYF
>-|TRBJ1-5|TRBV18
CASSPLDNGNQPQHF
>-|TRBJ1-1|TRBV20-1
CSARPDTEAFF
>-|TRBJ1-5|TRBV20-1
CSARDPAGAGWSGPQHF
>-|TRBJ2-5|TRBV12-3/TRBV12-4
CASTPTAQETQYF